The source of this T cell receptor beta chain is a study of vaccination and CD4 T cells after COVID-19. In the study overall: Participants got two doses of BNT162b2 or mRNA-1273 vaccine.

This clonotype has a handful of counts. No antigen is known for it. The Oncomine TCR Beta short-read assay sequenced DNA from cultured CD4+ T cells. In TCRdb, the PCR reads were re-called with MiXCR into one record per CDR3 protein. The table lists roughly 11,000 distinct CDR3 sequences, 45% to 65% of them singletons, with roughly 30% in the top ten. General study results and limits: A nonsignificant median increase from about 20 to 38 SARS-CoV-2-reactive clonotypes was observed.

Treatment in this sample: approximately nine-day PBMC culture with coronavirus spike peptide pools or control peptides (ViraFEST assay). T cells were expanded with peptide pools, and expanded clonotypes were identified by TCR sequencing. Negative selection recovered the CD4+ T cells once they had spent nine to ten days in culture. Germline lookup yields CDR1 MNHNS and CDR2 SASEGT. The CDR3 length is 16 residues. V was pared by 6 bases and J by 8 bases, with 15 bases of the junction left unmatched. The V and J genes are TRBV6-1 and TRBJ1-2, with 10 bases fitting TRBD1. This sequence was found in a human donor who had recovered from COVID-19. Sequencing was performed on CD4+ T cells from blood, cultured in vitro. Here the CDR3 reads CASRPMRDRGGGGYTF. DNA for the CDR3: TGTGCCAGCAGACCAATGAGGGACAGGGGTGGAGGAGGCTACACCTTC.